The 3 T cell receptor beta chains below all came from one sample that was sequenced in a study of cytomegalovirus exposure and HLA in healthy donors. Primers for the PCR totalled 60 Vbeta and 13 Jbeta. Only in-frame clones appear in the TCRdb table, and some are missing; sequencing was by immunoSEQ multiplex PCR. This sample's clone table lists 95,000 to 150,000 clones. The specimen was PBMCs. All receptors come from a man aged 35-49 years in good health and CMV-seronegative.

The genes are TRBV7-2 and TRBJ1-4; tentative D call: TRBD1 (6 bases). V shed 1 base and J shed 5 bases, with 11 bases lying between them. The V gene's germline CDR1 is SGHTA and CDR2 FQGNSA. The CDR3 length is 15 residues. CDR3 region: CASSLVWDKNEKLFF. CDR3 nucleotides: TGTGCCAGCAGCTTAGTATGGGACAAAAATGAAAAACTGTTTTTT.

This chain links TRBV6-5 with TRBJ1-1; the D is unclear. Trimming took off 6 bases at V and 4 bases at J, with 12 bases between the two ends. CDR3 length: 13 residues. Germline lookup yields CDR1 MNHEY and CDR2 SVGAGI. CDR3 DNA: TGTGCCAGCAGAGTCGACCCGGGCACTGAAGCTTTCTTT. This sequence encodes CASRVDPGTEAFF.

The chain employs TRBV19 and TRBJ2-7, with D unresolved. CDR3 length: 15 amino acids. CDR1 LNHDA and CDR2 SQIVND come from the germline V gene (reference sequence). Deletions cut 3 bases from V and 0 bases from J, with 12 bases between. In DNA, the CDR3 is TGTGCCAGTAGTATTCAGGCCTCTGTCTCCTACGAGCAGTACTTC. Its protein product is CASSIQASVSYEQYF. Looking up the rest from reference TRBV19 and TRBJ2-7 gives the full variable domain: DGGITQSPKYLFRKEGQNVTLSCEQNLNHDAMYWYRQDPGQGLRLIYYSQIVNDFQKGDIAEGYSVSREKKESFPLTVTSAQKNPTAFYLCASSIQASVSYEQYFGPGTRLTVT.